These T cell receptor beta chains were read from a single sample in a study of cytomegalovirus exposure and HLA in healthy donors. Assay: immunoSEQ multiplex PCR; the TCRdb copy retains only in-frame clones and omits some. This table holds about 150,000 clones, about 76% found once. Input material: PBMCs. Receptors were obtained from a male donor in good health and CMV-seronegative. The CDR3 runs from the conserved cysteine through the conserved F or W. Fields, in order: J gene, CDR3 length, V gene, D gene, CDR3 DNA, CDR3 protein. The D gene is left open where the match is weak.

j_call: TRBJ2-1; cdr3_length: 16; v_call: TRBV9; d_call: TRBD1; cdr3_nt: TGTGCCAGCAGCTACCGGGACAGGGTTTCCTACAATGAGCAGTTCTTC; cdr3_aa: CASSYRDRVSYNEQFF
j_call: TRBJ1-1; cdr3_length: 15; v_call: TRBV5-1; d_call: TRBD1; cdr3_nt: TGCGCCAGTTCCGGGACAGTAATGTCGAACACTGAAGCTTTCTTT; cdr3_aa: CASSGTVMSNTEAFF
j_call: TRBJ1-2; cdr3_length: 14; v_call: TRBV7-9; d_call: -; cdr3_nt: TGTGCCAGCAGCTTGGTTAGGGAGGCGAATGGCTACACCTTC; cdr3_aa: CASSLVREANGYTF
j_call: TRBJ1-4; cdr3_length: 17; v_call: TRBV13; d_call: TRBD1; cdr3_nt: TGTGCCAGCAGCTGGGCGGGACAGGGGTCGTCTAATGAAAAACTGTTTTTT; cdr3_aa: CASSWAGQGSSNEKLFF
j_call: TRBJ1-2; cdr3_length: 14; v_call: TRBV6-5; d_call: -; cdr3_nt: TGTGCCAGCAGTTACCAGGACAGCCCGGGGGGCTACACCTTC; cdr3_aa: CASSYQDSPGGYTF
j_call: TRBJ2-3; cdr3_length: 14; v_call: TRBV10-2; d_call: -; cdr3_nt: TGCGCCAGCAGTGAGATGCGGGGCACAGATACGCAGTATTTT; cdr3_aa: CASSEMRGTDTQYF
j_call: TRBJ2-1; cdr3_length: 14; v_call: TRBV2; d_call: TRBD2; cdr3_nt: TGTGCCAGCAGTTGGACTAGCGGGATGGATGAGCAGTTCTTC; cdr3_aa: CASSWTSGMDEQFF
j_call: TRBJ2-1; cdr3_length: 15; v_call: TRBV5-1; d_call: TRBD2; cdr3_nt: TGCGCCAGCAGGCCGGCGATAGCGGGAGGTACTGAGCAGTTCTTC; cdr3_aa: CASRPAIAGGTEQFF
j_call: TRBJ2-1; cdr3_length: 13; v_call: TRBV7-9; d_call: -; cdr3_nt: TGTGCCAGCAGCCCCCCCTCACTCAATGAGCAGTTCTTC; cdr3_aa: CASSPPSLNEQFF
j_call: TRBJ2-7; cdr3_length: 16; v_call: TRBV13; d_call: TRBD2; cdr3_nt: TGTGCCAGCAGCTCTGCCCGGCCAGCGGGGGATTCTCAGCAGTACTTC; cdr3_aa: CASSSARPAGDSQQYF
j_call: TRBJ2-5; cdr3_length: 15; v_call: TRBV9; d_call: -; cdr3_nt: TGTGCCAGCAGCGTGTGGGGAGGTCCCCAAGAGACCCAGTACTTC; cdr3_aa: CASSVWGGPQETQYF
j_call: TRBJ1-6; cdr3_length: 18; v_call: TRBV11-2; d_call: -; cdr3_nt: TGTGCCAGCAGCACCAAAACCGGGAGCCGCGGTCATAATTCACCCCTCCACTTT; cdr3_aa: CASSTKTGSRGHNSPLHF
j_call: TRBJ2-1; cdr3_length: 16; v_call: TRBV27; d_call: -; cdr3_nt: TGTGCCAGCAGTGACGCAGCGCCGCGCTCCTACAATGAGCAGTTCTTC; cdr3_aa: CASSDAAPRSYNEQFF